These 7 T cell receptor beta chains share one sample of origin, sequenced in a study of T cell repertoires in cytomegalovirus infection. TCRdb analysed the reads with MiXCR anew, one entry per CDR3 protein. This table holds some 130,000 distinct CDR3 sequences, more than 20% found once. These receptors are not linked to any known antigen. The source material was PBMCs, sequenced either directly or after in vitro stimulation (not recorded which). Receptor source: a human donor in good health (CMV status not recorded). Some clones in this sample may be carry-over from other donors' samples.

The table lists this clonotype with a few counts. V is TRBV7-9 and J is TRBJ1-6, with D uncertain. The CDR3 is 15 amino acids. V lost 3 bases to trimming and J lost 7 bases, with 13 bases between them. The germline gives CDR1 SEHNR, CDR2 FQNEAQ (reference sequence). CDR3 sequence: CASSFSSGGNSPLHF. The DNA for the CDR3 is TGTGCCAGCAGCTTTAGCTCAGGAGGGAATTCACCCCTCCACTTT. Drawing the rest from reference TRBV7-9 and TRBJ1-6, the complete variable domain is DTGVSQNPRHKITKRGQNVTFRCDPISEHNRLYWYRQTLGQGPEFLTYFQNEAQLEKSRLLSDRFSAERPKGSFSTLEIQRTEQGDSAMYLCASSFSSGGNSPLHFGNGTRLTVT.

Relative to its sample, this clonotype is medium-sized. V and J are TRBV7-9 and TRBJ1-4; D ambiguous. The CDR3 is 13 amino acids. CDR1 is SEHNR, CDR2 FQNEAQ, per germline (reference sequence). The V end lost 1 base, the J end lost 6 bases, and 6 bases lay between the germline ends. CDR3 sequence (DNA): TGTGCCAGCAGCTTAGTGGCCTATGAAAAACTGTTTTTT. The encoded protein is CASSLVAYEKLFF. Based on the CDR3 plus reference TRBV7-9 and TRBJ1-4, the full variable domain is DTGVSQNPRHKITKRGQNVTFRCDPISEHNRLYWYRQTLGQGPEFLTYFQNEAQLEKSRLLSDRFSAERPKGSFSTLEIQRTEQGDSAMYLCASSLVAYEKLFFGSGTQLSVL.

CDR3 loop: CASSYLTGTSGTYEQYV. Written as DNA, the CDR3 is TGTGCCAGCAGTTACTTAACCGGGACTAGCGGTACCTACGAGCAGTACGTC. The chain is built from TRBV6-6 and TRBJ2-7; 11 bases match TRBD2. The CDR3 has 17 amino acids. Germline CDR1 reads MNHNY; CDR2 reads SVGAGI (reference sequence). The trim removed 1 base at V and 2 bases at J, leaving 7 bases unmatched.

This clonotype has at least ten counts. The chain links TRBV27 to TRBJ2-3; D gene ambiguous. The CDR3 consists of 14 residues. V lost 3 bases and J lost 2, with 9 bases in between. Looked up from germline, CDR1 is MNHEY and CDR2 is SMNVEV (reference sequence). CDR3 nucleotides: TGTGCCAGCAGTTTGAGGCAGCTCACAGATACGCAGTATTTT. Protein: CASSLRQLTDTQYF.

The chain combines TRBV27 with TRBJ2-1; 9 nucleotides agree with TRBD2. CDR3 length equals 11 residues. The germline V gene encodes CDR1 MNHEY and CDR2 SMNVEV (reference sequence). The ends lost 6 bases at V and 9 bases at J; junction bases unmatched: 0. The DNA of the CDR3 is TGTGCCAGCAGGGGACTAGCTGAGCAGTTCTTC. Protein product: CASRGLAEQFF.

The CDR3 loop is CASSYSRTDGRRTQYF. CDR3 sequence (DNA): TGTGCCAGCAGTTACTCGCGGACGGATGGCCGGAGGACCCAGTACTTC. This rearrangement joins TRBV6-2 or TRBV6-3 to TRBJ2-5; D gene unclear. CDR3 length: 16 residues. V lost 0 bases, J lost 7 bases, and 18 bases lay in between. Germline values: CDR1 MNHEY, CDR2 SVGEGT.

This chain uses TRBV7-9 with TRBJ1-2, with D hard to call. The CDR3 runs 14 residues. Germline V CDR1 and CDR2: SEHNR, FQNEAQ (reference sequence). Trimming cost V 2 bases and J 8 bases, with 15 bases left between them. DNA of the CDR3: TGTGCCAGCAGCTTAATGGCAGGAAATCGAGGCTACACCTTC. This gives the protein CASSLMAGNRGYTF.